This T cell receptor beta chain came from a study of shared clonotypes between healthy human individuals. Study outcomes and limitations: It was only blood that was sampled, and tissue repertoires likely differ. Clonotypes that were shared across a few donors made up 4% to 6% of naive CD4 clonotypes.

Data came from immunoSEQ multiplex PCR; TCRdb stores just in-frame clones and leaves some out. The table shows some 1 million clones, with around 76% occurring only once. Germline CDR1 is SGHDT and CDR2 is YYEEEE. Trimming removed 5 bases from V and 1 base from J, with 9 bases in between. The CDR3 extends over 13 amino acids. For this clone: What it recognizes is unknown.

Source material: memory CD4+ T cells sorted from blood. Subset given: CD45RA-negative fraction. The chain combines TRBV5-6 with TRBJ1-1; unclear D gene. The sequence came from a man aged 18 to 30 in good health. Written as DNA, the CDR3 is TGTGCCAGCAGTAGGGCGGCGAACACTGAAGCTTTCTTT. It yields the protein CASSRAANTEAFF.